These 17 T cell receptor beta chains share one sample of origin, sequenced in a study of T cells in Graves' hyperthyroidism and ophthalmopathy. The CDR3 regions of TCR beta were amplified from RNA transcripts. The HTBI set primed first-round TCR CDR3 RT-PCR. Each CDR3 protein gets one entry after TCRdb re-called the multiplex PCR reads with MiXCR. The data contain 700,000 or so distinct CDR3 sequences, roughly 14% of them singletons. The specimen was blood. Receptors were obtained from a woman aged 45-65 years with Graves' ophthalmopathy.

This clonotype was detected only a few times. Mismatch with germline at one junction end may stem from a read error. The chain has TRBV6-2 or TRBV6-3 and TRBJ2-1, with D possibly called TRBD1 or TRBD2 (5 bases each). Germline CDR1 MNHEY, CDR2 SVGEGT. The CDR3 runs to 16 residues. The CDR3 loop reads CASSSSWGSNNNKQFF. The CDR3 DNA is TGTGCCAGCAGTTCCTCATGGGGGAGTAATAACAATAAGCAGTTCTTC.

This clonotype showed up many times. The chain uses TRBV18 and TRBJ2-7, with 10 bases aligning to TRBD2. The CDR3 contains 16 residues. Germline trimming cut 2 bases from V and 9 bases from J; bases unmatched to any gene: 13. The V gene's germline CDR1 is KGHSH and CDR2 LQKENI. The CDR3 DNA sequence: TGTGCCAGCTCACCAGGACTAGCGGAGGCCCAACGCGGGCAGTACTTC. Translation: CASSPGLAEAQRGQYF.

This clonotype was seen repeatedly, ten times or more. The V call is TRBV4-3, the J call TRBJ2-3; the D is unclear. The V end lost 0 bases, the J end lost 1 base, and 11 bases lay between the germline ends. Germline V lookup: CDR1 LGHNA, CDR2 YSLEER. The CDR3 is 16 residues long. The CDR3 DNA sequence: TGCGCCAGCAGCCAAGATCCCGAAAGGGGCACAGATACGCAGTATTTT. This encodes CASSQDPERGTDTQYF.

This clonotype was recorded many times. This chain uses TRBV4-3 with TRBJ2-7; D call uncertain. The length of the CDR3 is 13 residues. V lost 4 bases, J lost 4 bases, and 11 bases lay in between. Per the germline V gene, CDR1 is LGHNA and CDR2 is YSLEER. The CDR3 region is CASSPQTSYEQYF. CDR3 DNA sequence: TGCGCCAGCAGCCCCCAAACCAGTTACGAGCAGTACTTC.

This clonotype was detected many times. The chain is built from TRBV28 and TRBJ1-5, with D unclear. V lost 4 bases to trimming and J lost 0 bases, with 4 bases between them. The CDR3 covers 13 residues. Germline V gene lookup returns CDR1 MDHEN and CDR2 SYDVKM. The CDR3 nucleotides are TGTGCCAGCAGTTCCGTTAGCAATCAGCCCCAGCATTTT. It is translated as CASSSVSNQPQHF.

The sample holds many counts of this clonotype. V and J are TRBV6-1 and TRBJ2-2, with 7 bases identical to TRBD1. V dropped 8 bases and J dropped 2; count of bases not matched to a gene: 11. The CDR3 extends over 16 amino acids. Germline V CDR1 and CDR2: MNHNS, SASEGT. CDR3 residues: CASAHRRDSNTGELFF. CDR3 coding DNA: TGTGCCAGCGCACACCGCCGGGACAGCAACACCGGGGAGCTGTTTTTT.

The V call is TRBV5-4, the J call TRBJ2-3, with 7 bases that match TRBD1. The CDR3 runs to 16 residues. CDR1 is SGHNT, CDR2 YYREEE, per germline (reference sequence). Trimming cost V 4 bases and J 1 base; bases outside gene matches: 9. The CDR3 sequence is CASSEQGWSGTDTQYF. The CDR3 nucleotides are TGTGCCAGCAGCGAACAGGGGTGGAGTGGCACAGATACGCAGTATTTT.

The CDR3 is CASSLSFGPINTIYF. The CDR3 coding sequence is TGTGCCAGCAGCCTAAGCTTCGGGCCCATTAACACCATATATTTT. The chain employs TRBV27 and TRBJ1-3; D unclear. Trimming stripped 6 bases from V and 7 bases from J, with 19 bases between. Germline CDR1 and CDR2: MNHEY and SMNVEV (reference sequence). This CDR3 is built from 15 residues.

In this sample, this clonotype turned up many times. The V and J genes are TRBV20-1 and TRBJ2-7; 7 positions match TRBD1. The CDR3 has 14 amino acids. Germline V gene lookup returns CDR1 DFQATT and CDR2 SNEGSKA (reference sequence). J was trimmed by 1 base and V by 4 bases; bases with no gene match: 7. The CDR3 DNA reads TGCAGTGCTAACCGGGACAGTACGTCCTACGAGCAGTACTTC. It codes for CSANRDSTSYEQYF.

This clonotype has at least ten counts. Here the CDR3 DNA reads TGTGCCAGCACCGGGGGGATAACGGGCTACGAGCAGTACTTC. Translating gives CASTGGITGYEQYF. The J gene is TRBJ2-7, the V gene TRBV7-2; TRBD2 aligns across 7 bases. The CDR3 is made up of 14 amino acids. With V trimmed by 7 bases and J by 3 bases, 9 bases remained unmatched. In germline, CDR1 is SGHTA, CDR2 FQGNSA. The full variable domain, rest sourced from reference TRBV7-2 and TRBJ2-7, is GAGVSQSPSNKVTEKGKDVELRCDPISGHTALYWYRQSLGQGLEFLIYFQGNSAPDKSGLPSDRFSAERTGGSVSTLTIQRTQQEDSAVYLCASTGGITGYEQYFGPGTRLTVT.

A word on this clonotype: A clone one base away is much larger, so this may be a read error. The chain joins TRBV6-2 or TRBV6-3 to TRBJ2-2, with D perhaps matching TRBD2 (6 bases). Germline values: CDR1 MNHEY, CDR2 SVGEGT. The length of the CDR3 is 15 residues. The chain's CDR3 is CASSYSKIVTGGLFF. The DNA of the CDR3 is TGTGCCAGCAGTTACTCAAAGATAGTGACCGGGGGGCTGTTTTTT.

This clonotype was found many times. The CDR3 loop is CASNTQGYEQYF. The DNA for the CDR3 is TGTGCCAGCAATACTCAGGGATACGAGCAGTACTTC. J is TRBJ2-7 and V is TRBV2, with a weak D call TRBD1 (5 bases). The CDR3 length is 12 residues. V was pared by 7 bases and J by 4 bases, with 11 bases between. Germline CDR1 and CDR2: SNHLY and FYNNEI.

CDR3 sequence reads: CASSQRAAPRPEAFF. CDR3 coding DNA: TGCGCCAGCAGCCAAAGGGCGGCCCCGCGACCTGAAGCTTTCTTT. The V call is TRBV4-1, the J call TRBJ1-1; D call uncertain. Germline CDR1 MGHRA, CDR2 YSYEKL. V was cut by 2 bases and J by 6 bases, with 16 bases left in between. The CDR3 consists of 15 residues.

The chain has TRBV5-4 and TRBJ1-5; 9 nucleotides align to TRBD1. The CDR3 runs to 14 residues. Losses at the gene ends were 7 bases for V and 7 bases for J; bases not matched to a gene: 9. Germline V CDR1 and CDR2: SGHNT, YYREEE (reference sequence). CDR3 protein: CASGIQGAKQPQHF. The CDR3 DNA reads TGTGCCAGCGGGATACAGGGGGCAAAACAGCCCCAGCATTTT. Filled out from reference TRBV5-4 and TRBJ1-5, the complete variable domain reads ETGVTQSPTHLIKTRGQQVTLRCSSQSGHNTVSWYQQALGQGPQFIFQYYREEENGRGNFPPRFSGLQFPNYSSELNVNALELDDSALYLCASGIQGAKQPQHFGDGTRLSIL.

This clonotype appeared a few times. The genes are TRBV5-1 and TRBJ2-2, with 9 bases that match TRBD2. The V gene's germline CDR1 is SGHRS and CDR2 YFSETQ. The CDR3 has 17 amino acids. Trimming at V came to 0 bases and at J to 1 base, leaving 4 bases not matched to a gene. CDR3 sequence: CASSLAPTSGNTGELFF. The CDR3 DNA follows: TGCGCCAGCAGCTTGGCCCCGACTAGCGGGAACACCGGGGAGCTGTTTTTT.

This clonotype was recorded at least ten times. The chain combines TRBV30 with TRBJ1-5; no firm D call. The germline V gene has CDR1 GTSNPN and CDR2 SVGIG (reference sequence). The CDR3 has 15 amino acids. V was shortened by 2 bases and J by 5 bases, with 16 bases between the two germline ends. The CDR3 region is CAWSTSRSSHQPQHF. Written as DNA, the CDR3 is TGTGCCTGGAGTACTTCTCGGTCATCGCATCAGCCCCAGCATTTT.

This clonotype was seen at least ten times. V usage is TRBV6-5 and J usage is TRBJ1-1; no clear D. The CDR3 contains 13 residues. Looked up from germline, CDR1 is MNHEY and CDR2 is SVGAGI. Trimming pared 2 bases from V and 5 bases from J, leaving 9 bases between. CDR3 loop: CASSYLAGTEAFF. CDR3 DNA sequence: TGTGCCAGCAGTTACCTGGCGGGGACTGAAGCTTTCTTT.